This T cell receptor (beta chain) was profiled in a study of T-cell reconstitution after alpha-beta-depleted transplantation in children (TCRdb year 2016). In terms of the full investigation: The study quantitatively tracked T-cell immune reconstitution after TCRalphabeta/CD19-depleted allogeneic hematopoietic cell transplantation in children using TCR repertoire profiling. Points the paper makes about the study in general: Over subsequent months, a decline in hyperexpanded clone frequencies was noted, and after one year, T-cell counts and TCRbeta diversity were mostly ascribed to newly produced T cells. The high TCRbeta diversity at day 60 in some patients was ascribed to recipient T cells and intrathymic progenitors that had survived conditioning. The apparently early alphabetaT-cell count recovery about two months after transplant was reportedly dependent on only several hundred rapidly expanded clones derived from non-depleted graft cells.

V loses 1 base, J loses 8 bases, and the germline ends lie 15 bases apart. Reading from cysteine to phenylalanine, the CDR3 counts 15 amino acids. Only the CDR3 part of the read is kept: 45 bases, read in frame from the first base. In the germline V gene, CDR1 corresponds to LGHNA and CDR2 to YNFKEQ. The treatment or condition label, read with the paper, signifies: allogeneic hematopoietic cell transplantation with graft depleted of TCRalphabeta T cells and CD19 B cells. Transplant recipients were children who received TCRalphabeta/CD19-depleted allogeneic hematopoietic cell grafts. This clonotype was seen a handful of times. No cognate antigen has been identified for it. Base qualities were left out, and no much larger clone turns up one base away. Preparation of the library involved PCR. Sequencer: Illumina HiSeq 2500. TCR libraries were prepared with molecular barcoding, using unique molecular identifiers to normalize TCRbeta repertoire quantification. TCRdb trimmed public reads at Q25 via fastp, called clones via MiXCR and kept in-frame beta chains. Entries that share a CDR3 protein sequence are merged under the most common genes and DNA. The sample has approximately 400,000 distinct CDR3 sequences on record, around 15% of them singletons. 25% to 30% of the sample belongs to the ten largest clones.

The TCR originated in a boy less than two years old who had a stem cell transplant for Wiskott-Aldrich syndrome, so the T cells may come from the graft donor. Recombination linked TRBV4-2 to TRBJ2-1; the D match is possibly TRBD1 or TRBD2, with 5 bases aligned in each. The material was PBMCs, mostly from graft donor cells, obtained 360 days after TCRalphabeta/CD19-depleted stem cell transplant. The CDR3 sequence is CASSQVPGRVDEQFF. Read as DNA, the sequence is TGTGCCAGCAGCCAAGTCCCGGGACGAGTGGATGAGCAGTTCTTC.